These T cell receptor beta chains were read from a single sample in a study of T-cell memory formation after mild COVID-19. TCRdb reprocessed the 5' RACE reads via MiXCR and lists one record per CDR3 protein. The sample carries 240,000 or so distinct CDR3 sequences, approximately 9% recorded once. The sequenced sample was PBMCs or a T cell subset sorted from them (not recorded which). These receptors were taken from a man in his late teens or twenties who had mild COVID-19 (a few samples of this study predate the infection). Cell type and time point are not known. Each CDR3 is given with its conserved first and last residue. A D gene is named only where the DNA matches it firmly. Clone size is not always given. Where it is, it says once, few, many or a class for expanded clones.

DNA,CDR3,size,J,D,V
TGTGCCAGCAGCCCCGAGGGGGGTGGCTACGAGCAGTACTTC,CASSPEGGGYEQYF,few,TRBJ2-7,.,TRBV7-3
TGTGCCAGCAGCTTGGTCCCAGGGAACCGGGGTACGCAGTATTTT,CASSLVPGNRGTQYF,few,TRBJ2-3,.,TRBV5-6
TGTGCCAGCAGCCGCGCAAGGCACGGGGCCGGGGAGACCCAGTACTTC,CASSRARHGAGETQYF,many,TRBJ2-5,.,TRBV6-5
TGCGCCAGCAGCCGGGGACTAGCGGACTCCTACGAGCAGTACTTC,CASSRGLADSYEQYF,few,TRBJ2-7,TRBD2,TRBV4-1
TGTGCCAGCAGTTACTCGACAGGCTCTGCCTATGGCTACACCTTC,CASSYSTGSAYGYTF,few,TRBJ1-2,.,TRBV6-5
TGTGCCAGCAGCTCGACACTTCAGGGGCCCGGGGAGCTGTTTTTT,CASSSTLQGPGELFF,few,TRBJ2-2,.,TRBV11-2
TGTGCCACCAGCAGAGGATTCAGGGAGACCCAGTACTTC,CATSRGFRETQYF,.,TRBJ2-5,.,TRBV15
TGTGCCAGCAGTACCGGACAGGTCCAAGAGACCCAGTACTTC,CASSTGQVQETQYF,.,TRBJ2-5,TRBD1,TRBV12-3/TRBV12-4
TGTGCCAGCAGTTTTCAGGGGCCCAATTCACCCCTCCACTTT,CASSFQGPNSPLHF,many,TRBJ1-6,.,TRBV12-3/TRBV12-4
TGCAGCGTTTGGACAGGGTTGGGGCAGCCCCAGCATTTT,CSVWTGLGQPQHF,.,TRBJ1-5,TRBD1,TRBV29-1
TGTGCCAGCAGTCAGGACAGAGTCTATGGCTACACCTTC,CASSQDRVYGYTF,many,TRBJ1-2,.,TRBV4-3
TGTGCCAGCAGCGTAGCTGGCGCACCAACCACAGATACGCAGTATTTT,CASSVAGAPTTDTQYF,few,TRBJ2-3,.,TRBV9
TGTGCCAGCAGCCTGACAGGGGGCACTTGGAATGAGCAGTTCTTC,CASSLTGGTWNEQFF,.,TRBJ2-1,TRBD1,TRBV28
TGTGCCAGCAGTCCCCCATGTGAGGGGATGGGTCAGCCCCAGCATTTT,CASSPPCEGMGQPQHF,.,TRBJ1-5,.,TRBV27
TGTGCCAGCAGTCCGGACAGCCGGAATGAAAAACTGTTTTTT,CASSPDSRNEKLFF,.,TRBJ1-4,.,TRBV7-2
TGCGCCAGCAGCTTGGACCCCTCTGGAAACACCATATATTTT,CASSLDPSGNTIYF,few,TRBJ1-3,.,TRBV5-1
TGTGCCAGTAGCGCGGACTTTACGGCTTTCTTT,CASSADFTAFF,few,TRBJ1-1,.,TRBV19
TGCAGCGTTCCAAAACAGGGGGCTCGGGCTGAAGCTTTCTTT,CSVPKQGARAEAFF,few,TRBJ1-1,TRBD1,TRBV29-1
TGTGCCACTCAGGGAGCGGTGGGGACTGAAGCTTTCTTT,CATQGAVGTEAFF,.,TRBJ1-1,.,TRBV15
TGTGCCAGCAGCTTAGTGCGGGCAGGACAAGAGACCCAGTACTTC,CASSLVRAGQETQYF,few,TRBJ2-5,.,TRBV5-5
TGTGCCAGCAGCCGGACAGGGTTCTCCTACGAGCAGTACTTC,CASSRTGFSYEQYF,many,TRBJ2-7,TRBD1,TRBV7-2